This T cell receptor beta chain comes out of a study of shared clonotypes between healthy human individuals. Study-level background: Aged 18 to 49, the donors were a couple of women and a few men.

CD8 cells classed as naive were CD45RO-negative and positively selected for CCR7, excluding terminally differentiated effector memory CD45RA+ cells. Study-wide results and caveats: Generally, estimated richness proved larger in naive subsets than it did in memory subsets. Of the naive CD4 clonotypes, around 4.9% were shared across a few donors. What limited the represented genetic and exposure-history diversity was the small number of donors.

With regard to this clone: The antigen remains unidentified.

CDR1 is LNHNV, CDR2 YYDKDF, per germline (reference sequence). Between the trimmed V and J ends, which lost 1 base and 3 bases, there was a span of 10 bases. The CDR3 runs to 15 residues. The data were produced by immunoSEQ multiplex PCR, yet TCRdb's version contains in-frame clones alone and is incomplete. The table lists about 2 million clones, just under 95% of them singletons, with 0.9% to 1.3% in the top ten. V and J are TRBV15 and TRBJ2-1; no definite D call. This sequence was found in a man aged 18 to 29 in good health. Sequencing was performed on naive CD8+ T cells sorted from blood. CDR3 sequence: CATSRVSGVYNEQFF. CDR3 coding DNA: TGTGCCACCAGCAGAGTATCAGGCGTCTACAATGAGCAGTTCTTC. Full variable domain (remainder filled in from reference TRBV15 and TRBJ2-1): DAMVIQNPRYQVTQFGKPVTLSCSQTLNHNVMYWYQQKSSQAPKLLFHYYDKDFNNEADTPDNFQSRRPNTSFCFLDIRSPGLGDTAMYLCATSRVSGVYNEQFFGPGTRLTVL.